This entry concerns a single T cell receptor beta chain. This clone was counted a single time. Its antigen target is currently unknown. The sample holds no much larger clone one base away, and base qualities are not on file. Inclusion was restricted to participants for whom at least one PBMC sample before ART initiation and at least two post-ART samples were available. All participants with HIV were treated in the United States of America. Before DNA extraction, cryopreserved samples of roughly 0.95-10 million PBMC were thawed and washed. At the time of the earliest PBMC sample for each participant with HIV, ages ranged from roughly 23 to 60 years. Each participant contributed PBMC samples from 1-4 timepoints before ART initiation and 2-8 timepoints after ART initiation, with a median of 7 samples. Serial HIV viral load, CD4+ T-cell count, ART history and demographic data were obtained for every participant. A Qiagen kit on a QIAcube was used to extract genomic DNA from unsorted PBMC, with samples processed in batches of 12.

The immunoSEQ hsTCRB v3.0 assay was used at survey level resolution to sequence the TRB variable region. The target sequencing depth for TRB was about 40,000-55,000 T-cell genomes per sample. Pooled TRB libraries were sequenced on an Illumina MiSeq with a v3 150-cycle kit. The authors' pipeline ran thus. Repertoire analysis ran in R within a reproducible Nextflow workflow covering QC, data transformation and analysis. LymphoSeq2, an R package for exploring AIRR-Seq data, was used to implement custom analyses. Several samples that produced fewer than 5000 total TRB sequences were removed, so 180 or so HIV repertoires were analyzed. Of the 188 retained HIV repertoires, 59 were collected before and more than 120 after ART initiation. Each repertoire was downsampled to 5000 TRB nucleotide sequences, and summary statistics were averaged across 100 downsampling iterations. TRB sequences were retained for analysis only if CDR3 regions of at least seven amino acids were present. Diversity was measured with a Shannon entropy-derived clonality score and the Gini coefficient. In the repertoire networks, any two of the top 5000 CDR3 amino acid sequences were linked whenever the two sequences differed by an edit distance of one. For TRB CDR3 amino acid sequences, antigen specificity groups and MHC restriction were predicted with GLIPH2. CDR3 amino acid sequences were matched against VDJdb and McPAS-TCR to flag known CMV, EBV, HIV or tissue antigen associations. Pre-ART, post-ART and control groups were compared with Wilcoxon signed-rank tests and Holm-Bonferroni correction. TCRdb re-hosts the immuneACCESS table, in-frame sequences only. Its copies lack some clones; in the studies checked, an unresolved V gene accounts for under half of them, and the cause for the rest is not known. V and J calls plus clone size are reproduced from that table; the DNA served to infer D and trimming. The sample table contains about 12,000 clones; only one count was recorded for about 70% of them. More than 10% of the sample is taken by the ten largest.

The data stem from a study of long-term antiretroviral therapy in people with HIV (dated by TCRdb to between 2021 and 2022). About the full investigation: The earliest samples were collected roughly a decade before the 2015 WHO recommendation for immediate ART, at a time when ART was usually postponed until CD4 counts fell. This retrospective serial study examined whether starting ART and sustained HIV suppression were associated with changes in the composition and diversity of the TRB repertoire in peripheral blood. A total of some 210 cryopreserved PBMC samples were contributed to the cohort by 30 adults with confirmed HIV infection, with samples collected serially over a mean of about 6 years (range 1-12). Of the roughly 32 participants with HIV, more than 10 were female. Test extractions of a monoclonal T-cell line alongside 33 polyclonal samples showed no cross-contamination during QIAcube processing.

The CDR3 has 15 amino acids, counting the end cysteine and phenylalanine. Just the 45-base CDR3 DNA is kept, in frame starting at base 1. The V end loses 4 bases and the J end loses 8 bases, and a stretch of 17 bases separates them. The germline V gene yields ENHRY for CDR1 and SYGVKD for CDR2. The research as a whole found: Inferences about post-ART repertoire changes were limited because no data were available on ART adherence, viral resistance or therapy changes. At every time point, the repertoire was dominated by expanded TRB clones first identified before ART initiation, although this dominance fluctuated and, in many PLHIV, declined after ART. Compared with controls, HIV repertoires had narrower CDR3 length ranges, and the network structure pointed to an antigen-experienced repertoire that shifted only slightly toward naive after ART. Starting ART was linked to a significant rise in TRB diversity, yet even after long-term ART the diversity remained significantly lower than in transplant donor controls. Because pre-ART samples had limited cell numbers, profiling was done on unsorted PBMC rather than on sorted CD4+ and CD8+ T cells. Samples dated from the mid-2000s to the late 2010s, and the ART regimens used may be less effective than current ones. Since PBMC availability was limited, sequencing covered only the TCR beta chain, with no alpha chain pairing.

The source was unsorted PBMCs, collected approximately 3.1 years before starting antiretroviral therapy. The rearranged chain carries TRBV10-3 and TRBJ2-2, and possibly TRBD2, on 5 matching bases. The receptor's source is a man between 35 and 55 years old with HIV. The DNA reads as follows: TGTGCCATCAGTGCAGCAAGGAACCCGGGGGGGGAGCTGTTTTTT. Its translation reads: CAISAARNPGGELFF.